These 28 T cell receptor beta chains were sequenced from one sample in a study of blood T cell repertoires in COVID-19. Measured with immunoSEQ multiplex PCR; TCRdb has only the in-frame clones, and not every one. The profile shows some 70,000 clones, about 90% of them singletons. The sequenced sample was peripheral blood. The receptors here all came from a man aged 50-60 years with acute or convalescent COVID-19.

The genes are TRBV30 and TRBJ1-5; TRBD1 might be the D (6 bases). Between the trimmed V and J ends, which lost 5 bases and 2 bases, there was a span of 10 bases. Per germline, CDR1 GTSNPN and CDR2 SVGIG (reference sequence). The CDR3 consists of 13 residues. CDR3: CAWARQGNQPQHF. The CDR3 DNA reads as TGTGCCTGGGCAAGACAGGGCAATCAGCCCCAGCATTTT.

This clone was detected only once. The V and J genes are TRBV5-4 and TRBJ2-5; 9 nucleotides align to TRBD1. The CDR3 sequence is 15 residues long. Germline V CDR1 and CDR2: SGHNT, YYREEE (reference sequence). Germline trimming cut 4 bases from V and 1 base from J; bases unmatched to any gene: 5. The CDR3 DNA sequence: TGTGCCAGCAGCCTAACGACAGGGGGCCAAGAGACCCAGTACTTC. Protein sequence: CASSLTTGGQETQYF.

V usage is TRBV19 and J usage is TRBJ1-5; D perhaps matches TRBD1 (6 bases). Germline loops: CDR1 LNHDA, CDR2 SQIVND (reference sequence). The CDR3 sequence is 15 residues long. The V and J ends lost 8 bases and 2 bases respectively, with 16 bases between them. The CDR3 spells CASSYGTSGNQPQHF. Here the CDR3 DNA reads TGTGCCAGTTCCTATGGGACATCGGGCAATCAGCCCCAGCATTTT.

The J gene is TRBJ2-7, the V gene TRBV30; D possibly corresponds to TRBD1 (6 bases). Germline V CDR1 and CDR2: GTSNPN, SVGIG (reference sequence). The CDR3 is 12 amino acids. The V end lost 1 base, the J end lost 3 bases, and 7 bases lay between the germline ends. This CDR3 is CAWSGTVYEQYF. As DNA, the CDR3 is TGTGCCTGGAGTGGGACAGTCTACGAGCAGTACTTC. Based on the CDR3 plus reference TRBV30 and TRBJ2-7, the full variable domain is SQTIHQWPATLVQPVGSPLSLECTVEGTSNPNLYWYRQAAGRGLQLLFYSVGIGQISSEVPQNLSASRPQDRQFILSSKKLLLSDSGFYLCAWSGTVYEQYFGPGTRLTVT.

This clone was counted many times. The chain combines TRBV3-1 (or the pseudogene TRBV3-2) with TRBJ1-4; 9 bases align to TRBD1. Germline CDR1 LGHDT, CDR2 YNNKEL (reference sequence). Unmatched junction bases numbered 10, after V lost 7 bases and J lost 7 bases. This CDR3 is 15 amino acids long. CDR3 in DNA: TGTGCCAGCACGCCGTCACAGGGGGCGCCTGAAAAACTGTTTTTT. As protein: CASTPSQGAPEKLFF.

The chain carries TRBV11-3 and TRBJ1-1; D is uncertain. This CDR3 region has 12 residues. Germline V gene sequence: CDR1 SGHNT, CDR2 YENEEA. Trimming stripped 3 bases from V and 5 bases from J, with 7 bases between. The DNA of the CDR3 is TGTGCCAGCAGCTTCTCGAGGACTGAAGCTTTCTTT. This translates into CASSFSRTEAFF.

This rearrangement joins TRBV27 to TRBJ1-4, with D perhaps matching TRBD1 (6 bases). Deletions cut 6 bases from V and 8 bases from J, with 19 bases between. Germline CDR1 is MNHEY and CDR2 is SMNVEV (reference sequence). The CDR3 is made up of 15 amino acids. The CDR3 region has the DNA TGTGCCAGCAGCCGACAGGAGATGTCACAAGAAAAACTGTTTTTT. This gives the protein CASSRQEMSQEKLFF.

V gene TRBV18 combines with J gene TRBJ1-2; D gene uncertain. This CDR3 is built from 14 residues. The V gene lost 3 bases and the J gene lost 6 bases, with 14 bases spanning the gap. Germline V gene sequence: CDR1 KGHSH, CDR2 LQKENI. The DNA of the CDR3 is TGTGCCAGCTCACCTCGCGGGCCTGTGGATGGCTACACCTTC. This codes for CASSPRGPVDGYTF. The complete variable domain, with remaining parts taken from reference TRBV18 and TRBJ1-2, reads NAGVMQNPRHLVRRRGQEARLRCSPMKGHSHVYWYRQLPEEGLKFMVYLQKENIIDESGMPKERFSAEFPKEGPSILRIQQVVRGDSAAYFCASSPRGPVDGYTFGSGTRLTVV.

This clone was seen a single time. This chain uses TRBV6-5 with TRBJ1-2; 10 bases fit TRBD1. The length of the CDR3 is 14 residues. Germline CDR1 and CDR2: MNHEY and SVGAGI. The J segment lost 8 bases and the V segment lost 2 bases, leaving 5 bases of the junction unmatched. Here the CDR3 reads CASSYDRGLGGYTF. For the CDR3, the DNA is TGTGCCAGCAGTTACGACAGGGGGCTAGGAGGCTACACCTTC.

The V gene is TRBV10-3, the J gene TRBJ1-2; maybe TRBD1 (6 bases). This CDR3 region has 16 residues. CDR1 and CDR2 (germline): ENHRY, SYGVKD. With 2 bases removed from V and 0 bases from J, the gap between germline ends came to 13 bases. The CDR3 is CAISETHRAANYGYTF. The CDR3 nucleotides read TGTGCCATCAGTGAGACCCACAGGGCCGCTAACTATGGCTACACCTTC.

The rearrangement joins TRBV6-5 to TRBJ1-2; D perhaps matches TRBD1 (6 bases). The germline CDR1 and CDR2 sequences are MNHEY and SVGAGI. This CDR3 is built from 14 residues. V lost 6 bases and J 1 base, leaving 12 bases between the germline ends. This CDR3 is CASRTTGSNYGYTF. CDR3 DNA sequence: TGTGCCAGCAGGACGACAGGCAGTAACTATGGCTACACCTTC.

The chain links TRBV3-1 (or the pseudogene TRBV3-2) to TRBJ1-2; TRBD1 matches at 7 bases. V lost 2 bases and J lost 2; bases outside the gene matches: 11. Germline CDR1 LGHDT, CDR2 YNNKEL (reference sequence). This CDR3 has 17 residues. In DNA form, the CDR3 reads TGTGCCAGCAGCCAACCCCTCCAGGGACAGAGAAACTATGGCTACACCTTC. It encodes CASSQPLQGQRNYGYTF.

The J gene is TRBJ1-5, the V gene TRBV12-3 or TRBV12-4; D gene uncertain. This CDR3 is built from 12 residues. V was shortened by 7 bases and J by 8 bases, with 12 bases between the two germline ends. CDR3 DNA: TGTGCCAGCACCCTGGAGGGAAAGCCCCAGCATTTT. Its protein product is CASTLEGKPQHF.

CDR3 nucleotides: TGCAGCGTTGAAGCACCAGCGGGGGAGCAGTACTTC. Translated, it gives CSVEAPAGEQYF. V gene TRBV29-1 combines with J gene TRBJ2-7; 7 bases agree with TRBD2. Per the germline V gene, CDR1 is SQVTM and CDR2 is ANQGSEA. The CDR3 has 12 residues. With 1 base clipped from V and 7 bases from J, the junction kept 4 bases outside the gene matches.

The J gene is TRBJ1-5, the V gene TRBV7-2; possibly TRBD1 for D (5 bases). CDR1 and CDR2 (germline): SGHTA, FQGNSA. This CDR3 comprises 16 residues. Trimming removed 0 bases from V and 2 bases from J, with 11 bases in between. CDR3 loop: CASSLAGGGGNQPQHF. Here the CDR3 DNA reads TGTGCCAGCAGCTTAGCGGGGGGGGGTGGCAATCAGCCCCAGCATTTT. Full variable domain (remainder filled in from reference TRBV7-2 and TRBJ1-5): GAGVSQSPSNKVTEKGKDVELRCDPISGHTALYWYRQSLGQGLEFLIYFQGNSAPDKSGLPSDRFSAERTGGSVSTLTIQRTQQEDSAVYLCASSLAGGGGNQPQHFGDGTRLSIL.

As to this clone: The same CDR3 arises from other DNA sequences in this sample as well. The rearrangement joins TRBV18 to TRBJ2-7; 8 bases agree with TRBD1. The junction had 4 bases not matched to a gene; V was cut back by 2 bases and J by 7 bases. Germline loops: CDR1 KGHSH, CDR2 LQKENI. The CDR3 length is 13 residues. CDR3 sequence reads: CASSPGQGEEQYF. The CDR3 nucleotides are TGTGCCAGCTCACCAGGACAGGGTGAAGAGCAGTACTTC.

This clone turned up a few times. This rearrangement joins TRBV6-1 to TRBJ2-5, with D possibly matching TRBD1 (6 bases). The CDR3 runs 14 residues. V lost 2 bases to trimming and J lost 9 bases, with 16 bases between them. CDR1 MNHNS and CDR2 SASEGT come from the germline V gene. The CDR3 here is CASSETGLVSAQYF. CDR3 sequence (DNA): TGTGCCAGCAGTGAAACAGGGCTGGTATCGGCCCAGTACTTC.

The chain couples TRBV7-2 to TRBJ2-7, with a possible D match to TRBD1 (6 bases). CDR1 and CDR2 from the germline V gene are SGHTA and FQGNSA. The CDR3 is made up of 14 amino acids. Trimming stripped 7 bases from V and 0 bases from J, with 13 bases between. Here the CDR3 DNA reads TGTGCCAGCAAACAGGGAATAAGCTCCTACGAGCAGTACTTC. This gives the protein CASKQGISSYEQYF.

A remark on this clone: The same CDR3 arises from other DNA sequences in this sample as well. The genes are TRBV7-8 and TRBJ2-3; no reliable D call. There are 16 residues in the CDR3. Germline CDR1 is SGHVS and CDR2 is FQNEAQ. The V gene lost 1 base and the J gene lost 0 bases, with 11 bases spanning the gap. CDR3 residues: CASSLVTGSSTDTQYF. Here the CDR3 DNA reads TGTGCCAGCAGCTTAGTTACCGGTTCTAGCACAGATACGCAGTATTTT. The full variable domain, with the rest looked up from reference TRBV7-8 and TRBJ2-3, is GAGVSQSPRYKVAKRGQDVALRCDPISGHVSLFWYQQALGQGPEFLTYFQNEAQLDKSGLPSDRFFAERPEGSVSTLKIQRTQQEDSAVYLCASSLVTGSSTDTQYFGPGTRLTVL.

This chain connects TRBV9 to TRBJ2-7; D might be TRBD2 (5 bases). Trimming took off 4 bases at V and 5 bases at J, with 16 bases between the two ends. Germline CDR1 and CDR2: SGDLS and YYNGEE. The CDR3 is 14 amino acids. The CDR3 sequence: CASSTLWGEDEQYF. In nucleotides, the CDR3 is TGTGCCAGCAGCACCTTATGGGGAGAAGACGAGCAGTACTTC.

The V call is TRBV6-5, the J call TRBJ1-1; 10 positions agree with TRBD1. The length of the CDR3 is 14 residues. CDR1 is MNHEY and CDR2 is SVGAGI in the germline V gene. Trimming at V came to 6 bases and at J to 4 bases, leaving 5 bases not matched to a gene. CDR3 sequence reads: CASSMDRGTTEAFF. The CDR3 DNA reads as TGTGCCAGCAGCATGGACAGGGGGACCACTGAAGCTTTCTTT.

DNA for the CDR3: TGCGCCAGCAGCTTGACAGGGGGCGGCTATGGCTACACCTTC. Translated: CASSLTGGGYGYTF. This chain uses TRBV5-1 with TRBJ1-2; 9 nucleotides agree with TRBD1. CDR1 is SGHRS and CDR2 is YFSETQ in the germline V gene. This CDR3 comprises 14 residues. The V and J ends lost 1 base and 4 bases, in that order; junction bases with no gene match: 2.

V and J are TRBV9 and TRBJ1-1; D gene uncertain. The CDR3 is 13 residues long. Trimming removed 0 bases at V and 1 base at J, with 4 bases between. Germline V gives CDR1 SGDLS, CDR2 YYNGEE. CDR3 in DNA: TGTGCCAGCAGCGTAGCACAGAACACTGAAGCTTTCTTT. The encoded protein is CASSVAQNTEAFF.

The genes are TRBV6-5 and TRBJ2-3; D gene ambiguous. The CDR3 sequence is 15 residues long. In germline, CDR1 is MNHEY, CDR2 SVGAGI. V lost 3 bases and J lost 0, with 10 bases in between. DNA for the CDR3: TGTGCCAGCAGTTATGATTGGGCTAGCACAGATACGCAGTATTTT. Protein product: CASSYDWASTDTQYF.

The chain couples TRBV19 to TRBJ1-2; possible D gene TRBD1, 6 bases. The germline V gene has CDR1 LNHDA and CDR2 SQIVND (reference sequence). The V gene lost 6 bases and the J gene lost 7 bases, with 21 bases spanning the gap. This CDR3 has 15 residues. The CDR3 is CASRMVNRELGGYTF. In nucleotides, the CDR3 is TGTGCCAGTAGGATGGTTAACAGGGAGCTAGGTGGCTACACCTTC.

The chain carries TRBV18 and TRBJ2-7; TRBD1 matches 8 bases. This CDR3 comprises 16 residues. Germline CDR1 reads KGHSH; CDR2 reads LQKENI. V lost 1 base, J lost 3 bases, and 8 bases stayed unmatched. In nucleotides, the CDR3 is TGTGCCAGCTCACCACTACCCGGGACAGGAGACTACGAGCAGTACTTC. This codes for CASSPLPGTGDYEQYF.

This clone has only one observation. The chain uses TRBV2 and TRBJ1-2; D might be TRBD1 (6 bases). V was shortened by 9 bases and J by 4 bases, with 15 bases between the two germline ends. This CDR3 region has 13 residues. Germline-derived CDR1 and CDR2 are SNHLY and FYNNEI. The CDR3 here is CARRSTGTYGYTF. The CDR3 DNA reads TGTGCCAGAAGATCGACAGGAACCTATGGCTACACCTTC.

This clone showed up just once. The chain joins TRBV19 to TRBJ2-6, with D perhaps TRBD2 (6 bases). CDR3 length: 15 residues. The germline V gene has CDR1 LNHDA and CDR2 SQIVND (reference sequence). Trimming pared 5 bases from V and 4 bases from J, leaving 12 bases between. The CDR3 region is CASSYRGRGANVLTF. For the CDR3, the DNA is TGTGCCAGTAGTTACCGGGGGAGAGGGGCCAACGTCCTGACTTTC.